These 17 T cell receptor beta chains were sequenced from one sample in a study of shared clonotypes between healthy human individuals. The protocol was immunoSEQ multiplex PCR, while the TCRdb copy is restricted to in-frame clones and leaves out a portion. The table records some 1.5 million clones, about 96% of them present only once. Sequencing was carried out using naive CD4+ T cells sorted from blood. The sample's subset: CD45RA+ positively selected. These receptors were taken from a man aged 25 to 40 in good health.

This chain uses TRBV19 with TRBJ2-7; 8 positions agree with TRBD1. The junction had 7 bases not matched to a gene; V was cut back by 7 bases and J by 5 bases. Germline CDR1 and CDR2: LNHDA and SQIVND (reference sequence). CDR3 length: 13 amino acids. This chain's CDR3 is CASNRNRGNEQYF. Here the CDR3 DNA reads TGTGCCAGTAATCGAAACAGGGGGAACGAGCAGTACTTC. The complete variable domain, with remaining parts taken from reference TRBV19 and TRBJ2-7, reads DGGITQSPKYLFRKEGQNVTLSCEQNLNHDAMYWYRQDPGQGLRLIYYSQIVNDFQKGDIAEGYSVSREKKESFPLTVTSAQKNPTAFYLCASNRNRGNEQYFGPGTRLTVT.

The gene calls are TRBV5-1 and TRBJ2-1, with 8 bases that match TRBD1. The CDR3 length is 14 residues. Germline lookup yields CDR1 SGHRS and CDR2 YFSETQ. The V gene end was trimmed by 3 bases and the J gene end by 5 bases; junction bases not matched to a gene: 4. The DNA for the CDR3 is TGCGCCAGCAGCTCCCTGACAGGGGACAATGAGCAGTTCTTC. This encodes CASSSLTGDNEQFF.

CDR3 sequence reads: CASSVDRLISGNTIYF. In DNA, the CDR3 is TGTGCCAGCAGCGTCGATAGACTAATCTCTGGAAACACCATATATTTT. This sequence joins TRBV7-9 and TRBJ1-3; D remains unclear. The V gene lost 5 bases and the J gene lost 0 bases, with 14 bases spanning the gap. Germline loops: CDR1 SEHNR, CDR2 FQNEAQ (reference sequence). This CDR3 spans 16 amino acids.

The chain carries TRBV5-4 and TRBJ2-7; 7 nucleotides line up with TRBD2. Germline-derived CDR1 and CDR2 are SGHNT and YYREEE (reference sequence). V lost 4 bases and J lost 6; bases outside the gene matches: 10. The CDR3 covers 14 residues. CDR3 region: CASSPEIWGGEQYF. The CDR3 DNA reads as TGTGCCAGCAGCCCTGAAATCTGGGGGGGCGAGCAGTACTTC.

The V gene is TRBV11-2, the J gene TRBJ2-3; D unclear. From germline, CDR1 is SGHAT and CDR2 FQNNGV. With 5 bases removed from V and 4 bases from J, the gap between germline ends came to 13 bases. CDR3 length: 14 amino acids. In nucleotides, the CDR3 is TGTGCCAGCAGCAAAATATCCAACCCAGATACGCAGTATTTT. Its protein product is CASSKISNPDTQYF.

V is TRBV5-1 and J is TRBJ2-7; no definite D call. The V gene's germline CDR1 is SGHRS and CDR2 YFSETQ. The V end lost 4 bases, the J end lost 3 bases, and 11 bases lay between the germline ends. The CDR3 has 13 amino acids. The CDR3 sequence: CASSHGINYEQYF. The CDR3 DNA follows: TGCGCCAGCAGCCATGGGATAAACTACGAGCAGTACTTC.

CDR3: CASSLIGLSEKLFF. Written as DNA, the CDR3 is TGTGCCAGCAGTTTAATCGGACTGAGCGAAAAACTGTTTTTT. V usage is TRBV28 and J usage is TRBJ1-4; D uncertain. Trimming stripped 2 bases from V and 8 bases from J, with 12 bases between. The CDR3 is 14 amino acids. Germline V gene sequence: CDR1 MDHEN, CDR2 SYDVKM.

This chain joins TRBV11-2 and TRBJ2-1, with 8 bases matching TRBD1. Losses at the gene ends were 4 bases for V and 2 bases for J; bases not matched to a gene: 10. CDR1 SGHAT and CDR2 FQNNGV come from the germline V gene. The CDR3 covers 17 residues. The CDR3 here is CASSWGQAFSTYNEQFF. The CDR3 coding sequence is TGTGCCAGCAGCTGGGGACAGGCCTTTTCGACCTACAATGAGCAGTTCTTC.

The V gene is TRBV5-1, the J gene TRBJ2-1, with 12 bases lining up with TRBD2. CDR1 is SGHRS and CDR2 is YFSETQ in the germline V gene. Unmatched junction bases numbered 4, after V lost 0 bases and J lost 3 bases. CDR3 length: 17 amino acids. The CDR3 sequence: CASSLATSGSGYNEQFF. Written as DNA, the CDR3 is TGCGCCAGCAGCTTGGCGACTAGCGGGAGTGGCTACAATGAGCAGTTCTTC.

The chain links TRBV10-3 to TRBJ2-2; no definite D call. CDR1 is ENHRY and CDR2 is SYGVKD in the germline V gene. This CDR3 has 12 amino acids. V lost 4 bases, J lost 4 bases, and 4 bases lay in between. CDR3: CAISATTGELFF. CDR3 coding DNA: TGTGCCATCAGTGCCACCACCGGGGAGCTGTTTTTT.

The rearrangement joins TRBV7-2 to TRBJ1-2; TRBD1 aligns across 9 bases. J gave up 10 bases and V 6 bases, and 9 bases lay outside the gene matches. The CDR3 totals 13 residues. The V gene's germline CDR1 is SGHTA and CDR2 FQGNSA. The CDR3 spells CASSQGTGKVYTF. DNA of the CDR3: TGTGCCAGCAGTCAGGGGACAGGGAAAGTCTACACCTTC. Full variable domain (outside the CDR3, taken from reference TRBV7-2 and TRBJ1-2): GAGVSQSPSNKVTEKGKDVELRCDPISGHTALYWYRQSLGQGLEFLIYFQGNSAPDKSGLPSDRFSAERTGGSVSTLTIQRTQQEDSAVYLCASSQGTGKVYTFGSGTRLTVV.

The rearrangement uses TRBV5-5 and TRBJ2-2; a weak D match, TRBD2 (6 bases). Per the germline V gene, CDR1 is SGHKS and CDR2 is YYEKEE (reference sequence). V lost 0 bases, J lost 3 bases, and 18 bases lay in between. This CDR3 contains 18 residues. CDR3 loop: CASSLGGVRVRDTGELFF. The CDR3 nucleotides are TGTGCCAGCAGCTTGGGCGGGGTTCGCGTCCGAGACACCGGGGAGCTGTTTTTT.

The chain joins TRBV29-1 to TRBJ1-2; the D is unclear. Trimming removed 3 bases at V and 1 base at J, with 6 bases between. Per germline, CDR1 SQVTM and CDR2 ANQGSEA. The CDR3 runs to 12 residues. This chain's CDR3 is CSVDSVNYGYTF. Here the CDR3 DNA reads TGCAGCGTTGATTCTGTTAACTATGGCTACACCTTC.

The CDR3 is CASSLARPETDTQYF. The CDR3 region has the DNA TGTGCCAGCAGCTTGGCTCGCCCTGAAACAGATACGCAGTATTTT. The rearrangement links TRBV5-4 to TRBJ2-3, with D hard to call. The CDR3 runs 15 residues. With 0 bases removed from V and 3 bases from J, the gap between germline ends came to 11 bases. Germline V CDR1 and CDR2: SGHNT, YYREEE (reference sequence).

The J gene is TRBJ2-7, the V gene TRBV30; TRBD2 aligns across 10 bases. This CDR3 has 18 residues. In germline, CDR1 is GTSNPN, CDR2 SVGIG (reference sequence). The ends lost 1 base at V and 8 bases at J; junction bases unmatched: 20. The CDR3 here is CAWSAFGLAGAGRGKQYF. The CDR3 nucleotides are TGTGCCTGGAGTGCCTTTGGGCTAGCGGGAGCAGGCCGGGGTAAGCAGTACTTC.

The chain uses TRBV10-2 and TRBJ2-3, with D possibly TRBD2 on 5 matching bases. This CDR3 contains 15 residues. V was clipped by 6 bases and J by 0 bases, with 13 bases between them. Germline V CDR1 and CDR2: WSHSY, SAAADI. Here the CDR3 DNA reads TGCGCCAGCAGCCAAAGCGGATCTAGCACAGATACGCAGTATTTT. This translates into CASSQSGSSTDTQYF.

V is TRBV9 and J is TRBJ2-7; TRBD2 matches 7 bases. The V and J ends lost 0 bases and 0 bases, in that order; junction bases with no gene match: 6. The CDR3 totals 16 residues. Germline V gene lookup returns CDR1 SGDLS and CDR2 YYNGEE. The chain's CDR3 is CASSVGAKRGSYEQYF. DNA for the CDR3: TGTGCCAGCAGCGTAGGGGCTAAGCGGGGCTCCTACGAGCAGTACTTC.